Listed here are 26 T cell receptor beta chains from one sample, sequenced in a study of shared clonotypes between healthy human individuals. Assay used: immunoSEQ multiplex PCR; TCRdb lists only in-frame clones, some missing. The table shows under 2.5 million clones, with 92% occurring only once. Sequencing was carried out using naive CD4+ T cells from PBMCs. Specified subset: CD45RA+ positively selected. These receptors were collected from a man between 18 and 29 years old in good health. Some clones in this sample may be carry-over from other donors' samples.

V usage is TRBV5-4 and J usage is TRBJ2-2; 7 bases line up with TRBD2. J was trimmed by 8 bases and V by 5 bases; bases with no gene match: 12. In germline, CDR1 is SGHNT, CDR2 YYREEE (reference sequence). The CDR3 sequence is 15 residues long. CDR3 in amino acids: CASRQPGRVAGELFF. For the CDR3, the DNA is TGTGCCAGCAGGCAACCAGGGAGGGTGGCGGGGGAGCTGTTTTTT. Variable domain in full (rest from reference TRBV5-4 and TRBJ2-2): ETGVTQSPTHLIKTRGQQVTLRCSSQSGHNTVSWYQQALGQGPQFIFQYYREEENGRGNFPPRFSGLQFPNYSSELNVNALELDDSALYLCASRQPGRVAGELFFGEGSRLTVL.

As for this clone: Other DNA sequences in the same sample also yield this CDR3. V gene TRBV28 combines with J gene TRBJ1-4; D not resolved. Trimming pared 3 bases from V and 2 bases from J, leaving 7 bases between. CDR1 MDHEN and CDR2 SYDVKM come from the germline V gene. The CDR3 has 14 residues. Written as DNA, the CDR3 is TGTGCCAGCAGTTTCCGACGGACTAATGAAAAACTGTTTTTT. Its protein is CASSFRRTNEKLFF.

The chain employs TRBV5-4 and TRBJ2-7; D is undetermined. The CDR3 spans 13 residues. V was shortened by 5 bases and J by 3 bases, with 12 bases between the two germline ends. The germline V gene has CDR1 SGHNT and CDR2 YYREEE (reference sequence). The DNA for the CDR3 is TGTGCCAGCAGTTTGCCGTTTGACTACGAGCAGTACTTC. Translation gives CASSLPFDYEQYF.

CDR3 loop: CASSDNRAGGTEAFF. In DNA, the CDR3 is TGTGCCAGCAGCGACAACAGGGCAGGTGGCACTGAAGCTTTCTTT. The rearrangement uses TRBV28 and TRBJ1-1; D may be TRBD1 (6 bases). The CDR3 is made up of 15 amino acids. V gave up 6 bases and J gave up 4 bases, with 18 bases separating them. Germline V gene sequence: CDR1 MDHEN, CDR2 SYDVKM.

This clone was seen only once. V is TRBV2 and J is TRBJ1-1, with a weak D call TRBD1 (5 bases). Trimming took off 1 base at V and 1 base at J, with 10 bases between the two ends. Germline V gene sequence: CDR1 SNHLY, CDR2 FYNNEI. CDR3 length: 15 amino acids. The CDR3 loop is CASSEGGVGNTEAFF. CDR3 DNA: TGTGCCAGCAGTGAAGGAGGGGTGGGGAACACTGAAGCTTTCTTT.

The V and J genes are TRBV9 and TRBJ2-5; D gene uncertain. This CDR3 has 15 amino acids. Germline CDR1 and CDR2: SGDLS and YYNGEE. Trimming cost V 4 bases and J 5 bases, with 18 bases left between them. CDR3 region: CASSSRDPVSETQYF. In DNA, the CDR3 is TGTGCCAGCAGCTCCCGCGACCCGGTTTCGGAGACCCAGTACTTC.

The J gene is TRBJ1-1, the V gene TRBV7-3; D gene unclear. Germline CDR1 SGHTA, CDR2 FQGTGA. V was shortened by 1 base and J by 10 bases, with 10 bases between the two germline ends. CDR3 size: 12 residues. The CDR3 nucleotides read TGTGCCAGCAGCTTAAATGGGGATCGAGCTTTCTTT. This gives the protein CASSLNGDRAFF.

The CDR3 DNA is TGTGCCAGCAGACCGGGACAGGGGTATGGCGAGCAGTACTTC. Its protein is CASRPGQGYGEQYF. The chain joins TRBV7-9 to TRBJ2-7; TRBD1 matches 10 bases. V gave up 6 bases and J gave up 6 bases; unmatched junction bases: 8. The CDR3 is made up of 14 amino acids. Germline V gene data show CDR1 as SEHNR and CDR2 as FQNEAQ (reference sequence).

V gene TRBV6-1 combines with J gene TRBJ2-7, with 10 nucleotides matching TRBD1. In germline, CDR1 is MNHNS, CDR2 SASEGT. The CDR3 sequence is 15 residues long. J gave up 4 bases and V 5 bases, and 8 bases lay outside the gene matches. The CDR3 DNA reads TGTGCCAGCAGTAGACCCGGGACAGGGGCGTACGAGCAGTACTTC. Its protein product is CASSRPGTGAYEQYF.

The chain is built from TRBV15 and TRBJ2-7; 8 bases agree with TRBD2. V dropped 0 bases and J dropped 1; count of bases not matched to a gene: 2. The germline CDR1 and CDR2 sequences are LNHNV and YYDKDF (reference sequence). The length of the CDR3 is 15 residues. In DNA, the CDR3 is TGTGCCACCAGCAGAGAGGCGGGAGGTTCCTACGAGCAGTACTTC. It yields the protein CATSREAGGSYEQYF. Using reference TRBV15 and TRBJ2-7 for the parts outside the CDR3, the full variable domain is DAMVIQNPRYQVTQFGKPVTLSCSQTLNHNVMYWYQQKSSQAPKLLFHYYDKDFNNEADTPDNFQSRRPNTSFCFLDIRSPGLGDTAMYLCATSREAGGSYEQYFGPGTRLTVT.

J is TRBJ1-4 and V is TRBV10-3; 7 bases agree with TRBD1. CDR3 length: 15 amino acids. The germline CDR1 and CDR2 sequences are ENHRY and SYGVKD. Trimming cost V 10 bases and J 8 bases; bases outside gene matches: 16. The CDR3 DNA sequence: TGTGCCACACAACCACACCGGGACAGAGGGGAAAAACTGTTTTTT. Encoded protein: CATQPHRDRGEKLFF.

The chain joins TRBV5-1 to TRBJ2-7; 10 bases match TRBD1. The J segment lost 0 bases and the V segment lost 4 bases, leaving 7 bases of the junction unmatched. The CDR3 has 16 residues. CDR1 is SGHRS and CDR2 is YFSETQ in the germline V gene. The CDR3 spells CASSPGQGTHSYEQYF. CDR3 DNA sequence: TGCGCCAGCAGCCCGGGACAGGGGACTCACTCCTACGAGCAGTACTTC.

V is TRBV9 and J is TRBJ2-1; D uncertain. The CDR3 contains 13 residues. Trimming left V 0 bases short and J 8 bases short, with 9 bases between. CDR1 is SGDLS, CDR2 YYNGEE, per germline. The CDR3, as DNA: TGTGCCAGCAGCGTAGCCCCCAGCGATGAGCAGTTCTTC. This gives the protein CASSVAPSDEQFF.

The chain recombines TRBV7-9 with TRBJ2-1; D remains unclear. Trimming cost V 7 bases and J 2 bases, with 15 bases left between them. The CDR3 contains 15 residues. Germline V gene lookup returns CDR1 SEHNR and CDR2 FQNEAQ (reference sequence). Here the CDR3 DNA reads TGTGCCAGCATCGCAGTAAGGGCCGCCTACAATGAGCAGTTCTTC. This gives the protein CASIAVRAAYNEQFF. Combining the CDR3 with reference TRBV7-9 and TRBJ2-1 gives the whole variable domain DTGVSQNPRHKITKRGQNVTFRCDPISEHNRLYWYRQTLGQGPEFLTYFQNEAQLEKSRLLSDRFSAERPKGSFSTLEIQRTEQGDSAMYLCASIAVRAAYNEQFFGPGTRLTVL.

The V and J genes are TRBV28 and TRBJ2-7; TRBD2 matches at 8 bases. This CDR3 contains 15 residues. The ends lost 5 bases at V and 2 bases at J; junction bases unmatched: 8. Germline CDR1 MDHEN, CDR2 SYDVKM. CDR3 nucleotides: TGTGCCAGCAGTGCCGTTAATAGCGGGACCTACGAGCAGTACTTC. As protein: CASSAVNSGTYEQYF.

This rearrangement joins TRBV29-1 to TRBJ1-1; 10 bases agree with TRBD1. The junction had 10 bases not matched to a gene; V was cut back by 6 bases and J by 3 bases. This CDR3 is 15 amino acids long. In germline, CDR1 is SQVTM, CDR2 ANQGSEA. CDR3 sequence (DNA): TGCAGCGTCCGGGCTTTGGACAGGGGGGACACTGAAGCTTTCTTT. This gives the protein CSVRALDRGDTEAFF.

This chain uses TRBV7-9 with TRBJ1-1, with a weak D call TRBD1 (6 bases). The CDR3 extends over 14 amino acids. The ends were cut back, 3 bases at V and 5 bases at J, with 13 bases in the middle. Per germline, CDR1 SEHNR and CDR2 FQNEAQ (reference sequence). The CDR3 protein is CASSFRGGKTEAFF. In DNA form, the CDR3 reads TGTGCCAGCAGCTTCAGGGGAGGCAAAACTGAAGCTTTCTTT.

The rearrangement uses TRBV7-3 and TRBJ2-3; 9 bases line up with TRBD2. After removal of 5 bases from V and 11 bases from J, the junction contained 14 bases not matched to a gene. The CDR3 contains 15 residues. In germline, CDR1 is SGHTA, CDR2 FQGTGA. CDR3 protein: CASSQQPGLAVKQYF. CDR3 bases: TGTGCCAGCAGCCAGCAACCGGGACTAGCTGTGAAGCAGTATTTT.

The chain has TRBV9 and TRBJ2-1; perhaps TRBD1 as D (6 bases). The CDR3 is made up of 16 amino acids. The germline V and J ends were trimmed by 1 base and 2 bases, with 13 bases remaining between them. CDR1 and CDR2 from the germline V gene are SGDLS and YYNGEE. In DNA, the CDR3 is TGTGCCAGCAGCGTAATAGGGGCAGGGGCCTACAATGAGCAGTTCTTC. It yields the protein CASSVIGAGAYNEQFF.

V is TRBV4-1 and J is TRBJ2-7; TRBD2 matches 7 bases. Germline V gene sequence: CDR1 MGHRA, CDR2 YSYEKL. Trimming took 2 bases from V and 0 from J; bases not matched to a gene: 7. There are 16 residues in the CDR3. CDR3 in DNA: TGCGCCAGCAGCCAATCGACTAGCAAAAACTCCTACGAGCAGTACTTC. This codes for CASSQSTSKNSYEQYF.

This chain uses TRBV11-1 with TRBJ1-2; perhaps TRBD1 as D (5 bases). The V end lost 5 bases, the J end lost 4 bases, and 11 bases lay between the germline ends. From germline, CDR1 is SGHAT and CDR2 FQDESV (reference sequence). The CDR3 totals 13 residues. CDR3 in DNA: TGTGCCAGCAGCACAGGTGGGGCCTATGGCTACACCTTC. Translating gives CASSTGGAYGYTF.

The chain employs TRBV6-5 and TRBJ2-7; 10 nucleotides agree with TRBD1. The ends lost 3 bases at V and 3 bases at J; junction bases unmatched: 5. Germline V gives CDR1 MNHEY, CDR2 SVGAGI. The CDR3 length is 15 residues. This CDR3 is CASSYRGDRGYEQYF. CDR3 sequence (DNA): TGTGCCAGCAGTTATAGAGGGGACAGGGGCTACGAGCAGTACTTC.

J is TRBJ2-7 and V is TRBV13; 8 positions match TRBD1. With 6 bases clipped from V and 3 bases from J, the junction kept 7 bases outside the gene matches. The CDR3 sequence is 14 residues long. The germline V gene has CDR1 PRHDT and CDR2 FYEKMQ (reference sequence). CDR3 in DNA: TGTGCCAGCAGACGATCAACAGGGGGCTACGAGCAGTACTTC. Protein: CASRRSTGGYEQYF.

This sequence joins TRBV4-1 and TRBJ2-7; 9 bases fit TRBD2. This CDR3 is built from 17 residues. Germline V gene sequence: CDR1 MGHRA, CDR2 YSYEKL. Trimming removed 0 bases from V and 7 bases from J; junction bases left unmatched: 13. DNA for the CDR3: TGCGCCAGCAGCCAAGATGATAGCGGGAGCCCACCTCGGGAGCAGTACTTC. Protein: CASSQDDSGSPPREQYF.

This clone appeared a single time. The chain is built from TRBV10-3 and TRBJ2-2, with no clear D. There are 12 residues in the CDR3. Germline CDR1 and CDR2: ENHRY and SYGVKD. Deletions cut 8 bases from V and 2 bases from J, with 6 bases between. The CDR3 bases are TGTGCCATCCATGGAAACACCGGGGAGCTGTTTTTT. Its protein is CAIHGNTGELFF.

This clone was counted once. The genes are TRBV27 and TRBJ2-7; 8 nucleotides match TRBD1. The trim removed 4 bases at V and 3 bases at J, leaving 8 bases unmatched. Germline V lookup: CDR1 MNHEY, CDR2 SMNVEV (reference sequence). The CDR3 is 15 amino acids. CDR3 protein: CASSSQGARSYEQYF. In nucleotides, the CDR3 is TGTGCCAGCAGTTCTCAGGGGGCGCGGAGCTACGAGCAGTACTTC.